Presented here are 6 T cell receptor beta chains from one specimen sequenced in a study of vaccination effects on CD4 cells after COVID-19. These receptors lack a known antigen. This table comes from immunoSEQ multiplex PCR, and its TCRdb copy is limited to in-frame clones, with some not included. The table has 70,000 or so clones, roughly 74% seen once; the top ten hold 2.5% to 3.5%. Expansion with viral peptide pools was applied to antigen-specific CD4+ T cells by the ViraFEST assay prior to sequencing. Following culture for approximately 11 days, CD4+ T cells were isolated. People in the vaccine group had not been infected with SARS-CoV-2 before, and their nucleocapsid antibodies were negative. The sample was CD4+ T cells from PBMCs cultured with HCoV-NL63 spike peptides, taken before COVID-19 vaccination. The receptor source for this set is a human donor who received a COVID-19 vaccine.

The rearrangement uses TRBV18 and TRBJ2-1; 9 bases align to TRBD1. CDR1 is KGHSH and CDR2 is LQKENI in the germline V gene. Germline trimming cut 6 bases from V and 3 bases from J; bases unmatched to any gene: 6. The CDR3 runs to 15 residues. CDR3 coding DNA: TGTGCCAGCTCCCGGCGGGACAGGGACTACAATGAGCAGTTCTTC. As protein: CASSRRDRDYNEQFF. The entire variable domain, with the rest obtained from reference TRBV18 and TRBJ2-1, is as follows: NAGVMQNPRHLVRRRGQEARLRCSPMKGHSHVYWYRQLPEEGLKFMVYLQKENIIDESGMPKERFSAEFPKEGPSILRIQQVVRGDSAAYFCASSRRDRDYNEQFFGPGTRLTVL.

The CDR3 DNA follows: TGTGCCAGCAGTTACCTGGACAGCCGGGGAAACATTCAGTACTTC. This sequence encodes CASSYLDSRGNIQYF. The chain combines TRBV6-2 or TRBV6-3 with TRBJ2-4, with D perhaps matching TRBD1 (6 bases). The CDR3 has 15 residues. The V end lost 2 bases, the J end lost 6 bases, and 14 bases lay between the germline ends. Germline V lookup: CDR1 MNHEY, CDR2 SVGEGT.

The genes are TRBV6-2 or TRBV6-3 and TRBJ2-3, with TRBD2 matching over 9 bases. This CDR3 region has 19 residues. Germline CDR1 and CDR2: MNHEY and SVGEGT. V lost 0 bases, J lost 0 bases, and 10 bases stayed unmatched. The DNA of the CDR3 is TGTGCCAGCAGTTACTCGCTCCAGCGGGGGGTCCCCAGCACAGATACGCAGTATTTT. Amino acids: CASSYSLQRGVPSTDTQYF.

The chain carries TRBV7-7 and TRBJ2-5, with D possibly being TRBD1 (6 bases). The CDR3 contains 14 residues. Trimming removed 7 bases from V and 5 bases from J, with 17 bases in between. CDR1 is SSHAT, CDR2 FNYEAQ, per germline (reference sequence). The CDR3 here is CASTATRGSETQYF. CDR3 coding DNA: TGTGCCAGCACCGCGACCAGGGGAAGCGAGACCCAGTACTTC.

This sequence joins TRBV28 and TRBJ1-4; D not certain. Germline V gene data show CDR1 as MDHEN and CDR2 as SYDVKM. V was pared by 2 bases and J by 6 bases, with 16 bases between. The CDR3 sequence is 16 residues long. CDR3 coding DNA: TGTGCCAGCAGTTTAAAGGGCGCCGGGAGAGATGAAAAACTGTTTTTT. This codes for CASSLKGAGRDEKLFF.

This clone was found a few times. The chain links TRBV1 to TRBJ1-1; TRBD1 was called by the table and not checked on the DNA. TRBV1 is a documented pseudogene. This CDR3 has 16 residues. The DNA of the CDR3 is TGCACCAGCAGCTCGACAAGGGGGTCAACAAACACTGAAGCTTTCTTT. Its translation is CTSSSTRGSTNTEAFF.